Detailed here is one TCR beta chain. The antigen is not known. The CDR3 runs to 16 residues. Germline CDR1 and CDR2: SGHTA and FQGNSA. V lost 0 bases to trimming and J lost 0 bases, with 12 bases between them. This entry comes from a study of lymphopenia after photon versus proton radiotherapy. Study results and caveats: Better survival with proton therapy was suggested as possible, not demonstrated. Oligoclonal CD8+ Temra expansion after nadir drove photon patients' diversity drop. Proton therapy kept repertoires fairly stable, unlike photons, which gained effector/memory cells. Post-nadir TCR diversity decline inversely tracked overall survival among those who died.

Libraries were prepared by immunoSEQ multiplex PCR; TCRdb keeps only in-frame clonotypes and omits some of them. This sample yields roughly 4,500 clones, of which roughly 71% are seen a single time; roughly 50% belongs to the top ten. This sequence joins TRBV7-2 and TRBJ2-7; D is possibly TRBD2 (7 bases). The clonotype originates from a man older than 75 with esophageal cancer. Sequences were derived from peripheral blood, sampled from a patient treated with proton-based radiotherapy. The CDR3 protein is CASSLASRGGSYEQYF. The CDR3 bases are TGTGCCAGCAGCTTAGCGAGTAGGGGGGGCTCCTACGAGCAGTACTTC.